These T cell receptor beta chains were read from a single sample in a study of control samples from healthy donors and cancer patients. Here immunoSEQ multiplex PCR was the method, and the copy in TCRdb shows in-frame clones only, minus some. The table shows under 200,000 clones, with roughly 94% occurring only once. Sequenced sample: blood. These TCRs come from a woman in her 40s in good health. Both conserved end residues are part of each CDR3. A D gene is named only where the DNA matches it firmly. Clone sizes are given selectively: once, few, many, or a class where the clone is expanded.

clone_size d_call j_call v_call cdr3_nt cdr3_aa
. . TRBJ2-3 TRBV3-1/TRBV3-2 TGTGCCAGCAGCCAAGATCCTGTGGGCCACAGCACAGATACGCAGTATTTT CASSQDPVGHSTDTQYF
. TRBD1 TRBJ1-6 TRBV11-2 TGTGCCAGCAGCCCAAACCGGGACAGGGGCTCACCCCTCCACTTT CASSPNRDRGSPLHF
. . TRBJ2-7 TRBV5-1 TGCGCCAGCAGTCCAGGGATCACCTACGAGCAGTACTTC CASSPGITYEQYF
. . TRBJ1-2 TRBV21-1 TGTGCCAGCATTGAATACCCATTATACTCAGACTATGGCTACACCTTC CASIEYPLYSDYGYTF
. TRBD2 TRBJ2-7 TRBV7-9 TGTGCCAGCTGGGGGGGTACTATCTCCGAGCAGTACTTC CASWGGTISEQYF
. TRBD2 TRBJ2-1 TRBV20-1 TGCAGTGCTAGTTGGGGACTAGCGGGGGAGCAGTTCTTC CSASWGLAGEQFF
once . TRBJ1-1 TRBV7-2 TGTGCCAGCAGCTTAGAGGGGTCTGGGTGGCGTGAAGCTTTCTTT CASSLEGSGWREAFF
. . TRBJ2-7 TRBV3-1/TRBV3-2 TGTGCCAGCAGCCAAGGGGCGTTGCGGTCGTCCTACGAGCAGTACTTC CASSQGALRSSYEQYF
. . TRBJ2-5 TRBV7-6 TGTGCCAGCAGCTCCCCCATCGGGACCCAGTACTTC CASSSPIGTQYF
. . TRBJ2-1 TRBV5-6 TGTGCCAGCAGCTCCGAAAATGAGCAGTTCTTC CASSSENEQFF
. . TRBJ2-1 TRBV20-1 TGCACGGGTCTTGGATACAATGAGCAGTTCTTC CTGLGYNEQFF
few . TRBJ1-3 TRBV30 TGTGCCTGGAGCCGGCTCGGGGCGTCTGGAAACACCATATATTTT CAWSRLGASGNTIYF
. . TRBJ2-1 TRBV4-3 TGCGCCAGCAGCCAAGATATTGGAGGAGGCTACAATGAGCAGTTCTTC CASSQDIGGGYNEQFF
. TRBD1 TRBJ1-2 TRBV2 TGTGCCAGCAGTGAATGGGACAGGGATGGCTACACCTTC CASSEWDRDGYTF
. . TRBJ1-5 TRBV19 TGTGCCAGTAGTATTCGAGATGTGTCAGCAGAAGGCAATCAGCCCCAGCATTTT CASSIRDVSAEGNQPQHF
. . TRBJ1-1 TRBV4-3 TGCGCCAGCAGCCAATCCACAGATGAAGCTTTCTTT CASSQSTDEAFF
. . TRBJ1-2 TRBV5-1 TGCGCCAGCAGCTTGGGCTGGGTGGGTGGCTATGGCTACACCTTC CASSLGWVGGYGYTF
once TRBD2 TRBJ2-1 TRBV7-7 TGTGCCAGCAGCAGAGCGGCTAGCGGGGGGCGGGGTGAGCAGTTCTTC CASSRAASGGRGEQFF
. TRBD1 TRBJ1-1 TRBV7-2 TGTGCCAGCAGCTTCAGGGGGTACACTGAAGCTTTCTTT CASSFRGYTEAFF
. TRBD2 TRBJ2-7 TRBV25-1 TGTGCCAGCCGGACTAGCGGTACATACGAGCAGTACTTC CASRTSGTYEQYF
. TRBD2 TRBJ2-1 TRBV6-2/TRBV6-3 TGTGCCAGCAGTACCGTTAGCGGGAGCAATGAGCAGTTCTTC CASSTVSGSNEQFF
. . TRBJ2-7 TRBV5-1 TGCGCCAGCAGCATGCGGACAGCCTCCTACGAGCAGTACTTC CASSMRTASYEQYF
. TRBD1 TRBJ1-5 TRBV19 TGTGCCAGTAGTAGCGGGACAGGGTTTCAGCCCCAGCATTTT CASSSGTGFQPQHF
once . TRBJ1-6 TRBV27 TGTGCCAGTGCAACTGAACATAATTCACCCCTCCACTTT CASATEHNSPLHF
once . TRBJ2-5 TRBV15 TGTGCCACCAGCAGAGATCCAGCGGAGACCCAGTACTTC CATSRDPAETQYF
. . TRBJ1-5 TRBV6-6 TGTGCCAGCAGTTACGTAATTGGGGCGGGTCAGCCCCAGCATTTT CASSYVIGAGQPQHF
. . TRBJ2-7 TRBV6-5 TGTGCCAGCAGGAAAACCGGGAATAGCTACGAGCAGTACTTC CASRKTGNSYEQYF
once . TRBJ2-1 TRBV12-3/TRBV12-4 TGTGCCAGCAGGCATCAAAATGAGCAGTTCTTC CASRHQNEQFF
. . TRBJ1-1 TRBV4-3 TGCGCCAGCAGCCTCGGGACTTTTCAAAACACTGAAGCTTTCTTT CASSLGTFQNTEAFF
. . TRBJ2-7 TRBV10-3 TGTGCCATCAGTGAGTCGGGGTACGGCGAGCAGTACTTC CAISESGYGEQYF
. . TRBJ1-6 TRBV5-1 TGCGCCAGCAGCTTAGCTCAGGGGAATTCACCCCTCCACTTT CASSLAQGNSPLHF
. TRBD2 TRBJ2-3 TRBV5-1 TGCGCCAGCAGCTGGGGGACGCGGGAGAGAACAGATACGCAGTATTTT CASSWGTRERTDTQYF
. TRBD1 TRBJ2-3 TRBV5-1 TGCGCCAGCAGCTTGGTTGGGACAGGGGTTACAGATACGCAGTATTTT CASSLVGTGVTDTQYF
once . TRBJ1-1 TRBV20-1 TGCAGTGCTAGAGGACGGGGTGGAGCTTTCTTT CSARGRGGAFF
. . TRBJ1-2 TRBV15 TGTGCCACCAGCAGAGATAAGACTAACTATGGCTACACCTTC CATSRDKTNYGYTF
. TRBD1 TRBJ1-1 TRBV9 TGTGCCAGCAGCTTCTGGACAGGGACAAACACTGAAGCTTTCTTT CASSFWTGTNTEAFF
. . TRBJ1-2 TRBV19 TGTGCCAGTAGTATAGCGGCATTCGGGGACTATGGCTACACCTTC CASSIAAFGDYGYTF
once TRBD1 TRBJ1-2 TRBV7-2 TGTGCCAGCAGCTTAGCCGTTGACAGGGGCCATGGCTACACCTTC CASSLAVDRGHGYTF
. . TRBJ1-3 TRBV12-3/TRBV12-4 TGTGCCAGCAGTTTAGGCCAGAGAAACACCATATATTTT CASSLGQRNTIYF
. TRBD1 TRBJ1-6 TRBV9 TGTGCCAGCAGCGTGCACCCACAGGGGGCGGCTAATTCACCCCTCCACTTT CASSVHPQGAANSPLHF
. . TRBJ1-3 TRBV7-2 TGTGCCAGCAGCTTAGCGGGACGGGCCTCTGGAAACACCATATATTTT CASSLAGRASGNTIYF
. TRBD1 TRBJ1-4 TRBV5-4 TGTGCCAGCAGCTTGTTCGGAGGGGGCACTAATGAAAAACTGTTTTTT CASSLFGGGTNEKLFF
. TRBD2 TRBJ2-7 TRBV5-6 TGTGCCAGCAGCTTGGGGACTAGCGGGAGCGAGCAGTACTTC CASSLGTSGSEQYF
. . TRBJ1-1 TRBV4-3 TGCGCCAGCAGCCAAGATCACGGGGGGCAACAAACTTTCTTT CASSQDHGGQQTFF
. . TRBJ2-7 TRBV6-5 TGTGCCAGCATCCTACGCAGGGGCCTAAACGAGCAGTACTTC CASILRRGLNEQYF
. TRBD1 TRBJ2-5 TRBV5-1 TGCGCCAGCAGCCCCGGACAGGGGGCTTTCGCCGAGACCCAGTACTTC CASSPGQGAFAETQYF
few . TRBJ1-5 TRBV5-4 TGTGCCAGCGGGGTGGACGGTCTGGGGCCCCAGCATTTT CASGVDGLGPQHF
. . TRBJ1-6 TRBV18 TGTGCCAGCTCACCTCAAGGGGCTGATTCACCCCTCCACTTT CASSPQGADSPLHF